This entry lists 24 T cell receptor beta chains sequenced from one sample in a study of blood T cells in healthy people across ages. For the second PCR, which ran for about 7 to 11 cycles, a sample-barcoded 5' primer and a J-beta primer mix were used. TCRdb analysed the 5' RACE reads with MiXCR anew, one entry per CDR3 protein. Among 1.5 million to 2 million distinct CDR3 sequences listed, approximately 40% were seen once. Material: blood. Every receptor here comes from a human donor in good health.

This clonotype showed up just a few times. This chain links TRBV25-1 with TRBJ1-1; D perhaps matches TRBD1 (5 bases). This CDR3 has 15 residues. Germline V gene data show CDR1 as MGHDK and CDR2 as SYGVNS. Trimming cost V 3 bases and J 11 bases, with 22 bases left between them. The CDR3 DNA sequence: TGTGCCAGCAGTGACGTAGGACACCCTCCGGGAATGGCTTTCTTT. It translates to CASSDVGHPPGMAFF.

Note on this clonotype: Relative to the germline gene, one junction end is altered; a read error may explain this. The rearrangement uses TRBV3-1 and TRBJ2-1, with TRBD2 as a possible D gene (6 bases). The germline V gene encodes CDR1 LGHDT and CDR2 YNNKEL (reference sequence). The CDR3 sequence is 16 residues long. CDR3 in amino acids: CAGSLFGAGPDNEQFF. CDR3 coding DNA: TGTGCCGGCAGCCTTTTTGGTGCGGGGCCTGACAATGAGCAGTTCTTC.

The chain couples TRBV3-1 to TRBJ2-7; D is unclear. The CDR3 consists of 16 residues. Germline values: CDR1 LGHDT, CDR2 YNNKEL (reference sequence). V gave up 1 base and J gave up 3 bases, with 16 bases separating them. DNA for the CDR3: TGTGCCAGCAGCCAAGGAACAGTCCCAGGAGTCTACGAGCAGTACTTC. This gives the protein CASSQGTVPGVYEQYF.

In this sample, this clonotype turned up a few times. The genes are TRBV7-2 and TRBJ2-7, with D possibly being TRBD1 (6 bases). The last part of the DNA fits TRBJ2-5 better; the J call may be wrong. The germline V gene encodes CDR1 SGHTA and CDR2 FQGNSA. There are 15 residues in the CDR3. As DNA, the CDR3 is TGTGCCAGCAGCCCCTCAGGGACAAACTCGGAGACCCAGTACTTC. This codes for CASSPSGTNSETQYF.

The chain recombines TRBV7-3 with TRBJ2-2; tentative D call: TRBD2 (5 bases). V lost 1 base and J lost 6, with 15 bases in between. Germline V gene lookup returns CDR1 SGHTA and CDR2 FQGTGA. The CDR3 runs to 16 residues. The CDR3 DNA follows: TGTGCCAGCAGCTTAATGGGCCCCCGGGGTGCCGGGGAGCTGTTTTTT. This translates into CASSLMGPRGAGELFF.

This clonotype was seen a handful of times. This chain connects TRBV20-1 to TRBJ1-2; no definite D call. Germline V CDR1 and CDR2: DFQATT, SNEGSKA (reference sequence). The CDR3 spans 13 residues. Trimming removed 1 base at V and 8 bases at J, with 14 bases between. In DNA, the CDR3 is TGCAGTGCTAGAGCAACAGCTTTCCGGGGCTACACCTTC. Translated: CSARATAFRGYTF.

The chain has TRBV29-1 and TRBJ2-3; D is undetermined. This CDR3 contains 11 residues. CDR1 and CDR2 from the germline V gene are SQVTM and ANQGSEA. V was clipped by 3 bases and J by 14 bases, with 15 bases between them. Written as DNA, the CDR3 is TGCAGCGTTGAGGCCCTGGTTGGACGGTATTTT. Residues: CSVEALVGRYF.

This clonotype was detected once. At one end the junction does not follow the germline gene, possibly because of a read error. V is TRBV7-9 and J is TRBJ2-4, with D perhaps TRBD1 (7 bases). Germline CDR1 and CDR2: SEHNR and FQNEAQ (reference sequence). The CDR3 spans 14 residues. This chain's CDR3 is CVSSSRGGGSEQYF. The CDR3 coding sequence is TGTGTCAGCAGCTCCCGTGGAGGGGGCAGTGAGCAGTACTTC.

Ten or more counts support this clonotype. The chain combines TRBV29-1 with TRBJ1-1; D gene ambiguous. Germline V gene lookup returns CDR1 SQVTM and CDR2 ANQGSEA. Trimming stripped 7 bases from V and 2 bases from J, with 14 bases between. The CDR3 extends over 13 amino acids. CDR3 protein: CSGGRVFNTEAFF. CDR3 coding DNA: TGCAGCGGCGGAAGGGTTTTTAACACTGAAGCTTTCTTT.

The rearrangement joins TRBV7-8 to TRBJ2-5; D not certain. Per the germline V gene, CDR1 is SGHVS and CDR2 is FQNEAQ. There are 16 residues in the CDR3. The ends were cut back, 0 bases at V and 0 bases at J, with 11 bases in the middle. The chain's CDR3 is CASSLALSQYQETQYF. The CDR3 DNA reads as TGTGCCAGCAGCTTAGCACTATCCCAGTACCAAGAGACCCAGTACTTC. Full variable domain (remainder filled in from reference TRBV7-8 and TRBJ2-5): GAGVSQSPRYKVAKRGQDVALRCDPISGHVSLFWYQQALGQGPEFLTYFQNEAQLDKSGLPSDRFFAERPEGSVSTLKIQRTQQEDSAVYLCASSLALSQYQETQYFGPGTRLLVL.

This clonotype was counted a few times. This chain connects TRBV20-1 to TRBJ1-2; the match to TRBD1 covers 7 bases. V shed 5 bases and J 0 bases; nucleotides not matched to a gene: 6. Germline CDR1 DFQATT, CDR2 SNEGSKA (reference sequence). This CDR3 is built from 14 residues. The CDR3 here is CSALGQRANYGYTF. The CDR3 DNA reads as TGCAGTGCTCTGGGACAGAGGGCTAACTATGGCTACACCTTC.

The rearrangement joins TRBV5-4 to TRBJ1-2, with 8 positions matching TRBD1. Trimming cost V 4 bases and J 4 bases; bases outside gene matches: 9. This CDR3 spans 15 amino acids. Germline V lookup: CDR1 SGHNT, CDR2 YYREEE (reference sequence). CDR3 nucleotides: TGTGCCAGCAGCGCAGGACAGGGAGGAGGCTATGGCTACACCTTC. Translation gives CASSAGQGGGYGYTF.

The chain combines TRBV5-1 with TRBJ1-4; possibly TRBD1 for D (5 bases). CDR1 SGHRS and CDR2 YFSETQ come from the germline V gene. The CDR3 has 15 residues. Trimming stripped 4 bases from V and 7 bases from J, with 17 bases between. The CDR3, as DNA: TGCGCCAGCAGCCCGCCGGGACGGCTTGGTGAAAAACTGTTTTTT. As protein: CASSPPGRLGEKLFF.

CDR3 protein: CSASPIQGYGYTF. As DNA, the CDR3 is TGCAGTGCTAGCCCGATACAGGGCTATGGCTACACCTTC. The J gene is TRBJ1-2, the V gene TRBV20-1; TRBD1 might be the D (6 bases). In germline, CDR1 is DFQATT, CDR2 SNEGSKA (reference sequence). The CDR3 is 13 amino acids. Trimming pared 3 bases from V and 4 bases from J, leaving 12 bases between.

This clonotype was seen more than once but under ten times. This chain uses TRBV11-3 with TRBJ2-7, with D perhaps TRBD1 (8 bases). Germline V gene data show CDR1 as SGHNT and CDR2 as YENEEA. The length of the CDR3 is 15 residues. The ends were cut back, 7 bases at V and 0 bases at J, with 16 bases in the middle. The DNA for the CDR3 is TGTGCCAGCAACAGGGGGGGAGGTGCCTCCTACGAGCAGTACTTC. It specifies CASNRGGGASYEQYF.

The chain recombines TRBV11-2 with TRBJ2-4; 9 bases fit TRBD1. J gave up 15 bases and V 5 bases, and 11 bases lay outside the gene matches. The CDR3 spans 13 residues. Germline CDR1 SGHAT, CDR2 FQNNGV. The CDR3 region is CASSPGTGLELYF. As DNA, the CDR3 is TGTGCCAGCAGCCCTGGGACAGGGCTAGAGCTGTACTTC.

The chain joins TRBV10-3 to TRBJ2-7; D is undetermined. Germline V gives CDR1 ENHRY, CDR2 SYGVKD. CDR3 length: 13 residues. Trimming left V 6 bases short and J 3 bases short, with 12 bases between. This CDR3 reads CAISDTDFYEQYF. The DNA for the CDR3 is TGTGCCATCAGCGATACAGATTTCTACGAGCAGTACTTC.

A single count supports this clonotype. The chain carries TRBV20-1 and TRBJ2-1; 10 bases fit TRBD1. Losses at the gene ends were 3 bases for V and 7 bases for J; bases not matched to a gene: 9. Germline V gives CDR1 DFQATT, CDR2 SNEGSKA (reference sequence). The CDR3 has 15 amino acids. CDR3 sequence: CSASDTGTGVNEQFF. The CDR3 DNA reads TGCAGTGCTAGTGATACCGGGACAGGGGTGAATGAGCAGTTCTTC.

This clonotype was seen a handful of times. This chain uses TRBV7-2 with TRBJ2-7, with D tentatively TRBD2 (7 bases). With 1 base removed from V and 6 bases from J, the gap between germline ends came to 16 bases. The germline V gene has CDR1 SGHTA and CDR2 FQGNSA. The length of the CDR3 is 15 residues. CDR3 nucleotides: TGTGCCAGCAGCTTAGATCGGGGGGCCCTACGCGAGCAGTACTTC. Protein: CASSLDRGALREQYF.

V and J are TRBV4-1 and TRBJ1-4; 7 bases map to TRBD1. Trimming cost V 3 bases and J 0 bases; bases outside gene matches: 19. Germline-derived CDR1 and CDR2 are MGHRA and YSYEKL. The CDR3 loop spans 21 amino acids. Here the CDR3 reads CASSQFPRAYRGRATNEKLFF. The CDR3 DNA follows: TGCGCCAGCAGCCAGTTTCCCAGAGCCTACAGGGGAAGAGCAACTAATGAAAAACTGTTTTTT.

This chain links TRBV4-1 with TRBJ2-5, with a tentative D call TRBD1 (5 bases). Looked up from germline, CDR1 is MGHRA and CDR2 is YSYEKL. V lost 4 bases, J lost 2 bases, and 11 bases lay in between. The length of the CDR3 is 14 residues. The CDR3 sequence is CASSRQTAQETQYF. CDR3 DNA: TGCGCCAGCAGCCGCCAGACAGCACAAGAGACCCAGTACTTC.

The V and J genes are TRBV12-3 or TRBV12-4 and TRBJ1-6; D possibly corresponds to TRBD1 (5 bases). CDR3 length: 11 amino acids. V lost 6 bases, J lost 14 bases, and 11 bases lay in between. The CDR3 loop reads CASSLQGALHF. The CDR3 DNA reads TGTGCCAGCAGCCTACAAGGGGCCCTCCACTTT.

The chain links TRBV24-1 to TRBJ1-2; D unresolved. The CDR3 is 13 amino acids. V dropped 2 bases and J dropped 4 bases, with 7 bases sitting between them. Per the germline V gene, CDR1 is KGHDR and CDR2 is SFDVKD. The CDR3 DNA sequence: TGTGCCACCAGTGATTCAGAGGTCTATGGCTACACCTTC. It yields the protein CATSDSEVYGYTF.

The CDR3 DNA is TGCGCCAGCAGCTATCTAGCGGGGGAGTACAATGAGCAGTTCTTC. Its protein is CASSYLAGEYNEQFF. The J gene is TRBJ2-1, the V gene TRBV5-1, with 10 bases identical to TRBD2. CDR3 size: 15 residues. V shed 3 bases, J shed 4 bases, and the junction held 4 bases outside the gene matches. The germline V gene encodes CDR1 SGHRS and CDR2 YFSETQ.